A selection of T cell receptor beta chains follows, all from one sample in a study of prognosis after radiotherapy for stage I lung cancer. TCRdb analysed the multiplex PCR reads with MiXCR anew, one entry per CDR3 protein. The sample contains fewer than 25,000 distinct CDR3 sequences, approximately 43% of which appear only once. The sample consisted of PBMCs, taken before or after stereotactic body radiation therapy (not recorded which). These receptors all come from a donor aged 50 or older with non-small cell lung cancer. The CDR3 runs from the conserved cysteine through the conserved F or W. Fields, in order: J gene, V gene, D gene, clone size, CDR3 DNA, CDR3 protein. The D gene is left open where the match is weak. Size is omitted from some rows. Given values are once, few, many or a class for expanded clones.

>TRBJ2-1|TRBV3-1|NA|many
TGTGCCAGCTTCGGGAGTACAGGTGAGCAGTTCTTC
CASFGSTGEQFF
>TRBJ2-5|TRBV7-2|TRBD1|many
TGTGCCAGCAGCCCGGACAGGGTGGGATTTGCGGAGACCCAGTACTTC
CASSPDRVGFAETQYF
>TRBJ2-1|TRBV20-1|NA|many
TGCAGTGCAAACCTCCGCGGAAGCTCCTACAATGAGCAGTTCTTC
CSANLRGSSYNEQFF
>TRBJ2-1|TRBV24-1|TRBD2|many
TGTGCCACCTCGAATAGCGGGAGAGGGGAGCAGTTCTTC
CATSNSGRGEQFF
>TRBJ2-2|TRBV7-8|TRBD2|NA
TGTGCCAGCAGCTTAGCGGGGGGGTCGAACACCGGGGAGCTGTTTTTT
CASSLAGGSNTGELFF
>TRBJ2-2|TRBV20-1|NA|NA
TGCAGTGCTCGACCCGGAGGGACCACCGGGGAGCTGTTTTTT
CSARPGGTTGELFF
>TRBJ2-7|TRBV4-3|TRBD2|medium-sized
TGCGCCAGCAGCCAAGAGCGAGGAGCGGGAGCCTACGAGCAGTACTTC
CASSQERGAGAYEQYF
>TRBJ2-1|TRBV4-1|TRBD2|many
TGCGCCAGCAGCCAAGATCAACTAGCGGGAGGGCCTCGCTCCTACAATGAGCAGTTCTTC
CASSQDQLAGGPRSYNEQFF
>TRBJ1-1|TRBV5-8|NA|many
TGTGCCAGCAGTCTGCGACAGATCACTGAAGCTTTCTTT
CASSLRQITEAFF
>TRBJ2-7|TRBV30|TRBD2|many
TGTGCCTGGAGTTCCCCGACTAGCCTTTCGTACGAGCAGTACTTC
CAWSSPTSLSYEQYF
>TRBJ2-7|TRBV5-4|NA|many
TGTGCCAGCAGCATAACCGGGACACCTTCCTACGAGCAGTACTTC
CASSITGTPSYEQYF
>TRBJ2-5|TRBV11-3|NA|many
TGTGCCAGCAGTTTCCTACAGGGGAGGGAGACCCAGTACTTC
CASSFLQGRETQYF
>TRBJ2-7|TRBV24-1|NA|NA
TGTGCCTCCGGCAAAAGGGACGAGCAGTACTTC
CASGKRDEQYF
>TRBJ1-2|TRBV10-3|NA|many
TGTGCCACCACACAGGGAGACTATGGCTACACCTTC
CATTQGDYGYTF
>TRBJ2-3|TRBV12-5|TRBD2|many
TGTGCTAGCGTTTTGGGACTAGCGGGAGATACGCAGTATTTT
CASVLGLAGDTQYF
>TRBJ2-1|TRBV12-5|NA|many
TGTGCTAGTGGTTCCCCCCCCGGGACTTCATACAATGAGCAGTTCTTC
CASGSPPGTSYNEQFF
>TRBJ2-3|TRBV11-3|NA|NA
TGTGCCACCAGCTTCCCCCTCCGGACTGGCGTTACAGATACGCATTATTTT
CATSFPLRTGVTDTHYF
>TRBJ2-7|TRBV6-2/TRBV6-3|NA|NA
TGTGCCAGCAGACTCCCCCCGGACTCACACCCCTACGAGCAGTACTTC
CASRLPPDSHPYEQYF
>TRBJ2-2|TRBV11-3|NA|many
TGTGCCAGCAGCTTAGAACTCGGGGAGCTGTTTTTT
CASSLELGELFF
>TRBJ2-1|TRBV20-1|NA|NA
TGCAGTGCTAGAGGCCCCCCCGACTGTGTCACGTATGAGCAGTTCTTC
CSARGPPDCVTYEQFF
>TRBJ2-5|TRBV27|NA|many
TGTGCCAGTCAGGGCCCCCAAGAGACCCAGTACTTC
CASQGPQETQYF
>TRBJ2-5|TRBV11-1|TRBD2|once
TGTTCCAGCAGACCTACGGGACTAGTGGAGACCCAGTACTTC
CSSRPTGLVETQYF
>TRBJ2-1|TRBV24-1|TRBD2|NA
TGTGCCACCGGAGACGCCGGGACTATCGGGAAGCCTCTCCTCAATGAGCAGTTCTTC
CATGDAGTIGKPLLNEQFF
>TRBJ2-1|TRBV5-4|TRBD2|many
TGTGCCAGCAGCTTGGCAGCGGGAAACAATGAGCAGTTCTTC
CASSLAAGNNEQFF
>TRBJ1-2|TRBV28|NA|many
TGTGCCAGCACTGAGGGGGGCTCTGGCTACACCTTC
CASTEGGSGYTF
>TRBJ1-2|TRBV20-1|TRBD1|NA
TGCAGTGCTAGAGATCCCGGGACAGGGGGCTTTGTCTACACCTTC
CSARDPGTGGFVYTF
>TRBJ2-1|TRBV9|NA|NA
TGTGCCAGCAGTGGGGACACGAGCTCCTACAATGAGCAGTTCTTC
CASSGDTSSYNEQFF
>TRBJ1-6|TRBV27|NA|NA
TGTGCCAGCAACTCGGCATGTTCGTCAACCAATTCACCCCTCCACTTT
CASNSACSSTNSPLHF
>TRBJ2-7|TRBV2|TRBD2|many
TGTGCCAGCAGTGAGACTAGCGGGGCGAACTACGAGCAGTACTTC
CASSETSGANYEQYF
>TRBJ2-2|TRBV5-1|NA|NA
TGCGCCAGCAGCTTTGGAGCTGTGAACACCGGGGAGCTGTTTTTT
CASSFGAVNTGELFF
>TRBJ1-2|TRBV19|NA|NA
TGTGCCAGCCGCATGTACTATGGCTACACCTTC
CASRMYYGYTF
>TRBJ1-3|TRBV6-2/TRBV6-3|NA|NA
TGTGCCAGCAGTTCGGGGGGGGGGCCTGGAAACACCATATATTTT
CASSSGGGPGNTIYF
>TRBJ2-3|TRBV5-1|TRBD1|NA
TGCGCCAGCGGACAGGGACAGGGCACAGATACGCAGTATTTT
CASGQGQGTDTQYF
>TRBJ1-2|TRBV7-9|TRBD1|NA
TGTGCCAGCAGCCCCGGGACAGGGAGTTCGTCTACTTGCTACACCTTC
CASSPGTGSSSTCYTF
>TRBJ1-4|TRBV7-9|TRBD1|many
TGTGCCAGCAGCTTAGCTCCGGGACAGGACAATGAAAAACTGTTTTTT
CASSLAPGQDNEKLFF
>TRBJ2-7|TRBV5-1|TRBD1|many
TGCGCCAGCAGCCCCGGGGACAGTTGGCCCGAGCAGTACTTC
CASSPGDSWPEQYF
>TRBJ2-1|TRBV7-2|NA|many
TGTGCCAGCAGCTCAGTGCAGGTGAATGAGCAGTTCTTC
CASSSVQVNEQFF